The 3 T cell receptor beta chains below all came from one sample that was sequenced in a study of T cell changes during pregnancy in multiple sclerosis. Repertoires were generated with immunoSEQ multiplex PCR, while TCRdb's copy carries only in-frame clones and drops some. The sample records 33,000 or so clones, 80% to 90% being singletons. The sequencing used CD8+ T cells from peripheral blood mononuclear cells, collected in the third trimester of pregnancy. The receptors stem from a female donor with multiple sclerosis, enrolled in a pregnancy study.

On this clone itself: Other DNA sequences within the sample encode an identical CDR3. This sequence joins TRBV5-1 and TRBJ2-7, with 9 positions matching TRBD1. The trim removed 3 bases at V and 4 bases at J, leaving 2 bases unmatched. The CDR3 spans 13 residues. Looked up from germline, CDR1 is SGHRS and CDR2 is YFSETQ. The CDR3 DNA reads as TGCGCCAGCAGCTGGGGACAGGGTTACGAGCAGTACTTC. It specifies CASSWGQGYEQYF.

The V call is TRBV5-6, the J call TRBJ2-7, with D perhaps TRBD1 (6 bases). Germline CDR1 is SGHDT and CDR2 is YYEEEE. There are 15 residues in the CDR3. The germline V and J ends were trimmed by 4 bases and 2 bases, with 16 bases remaining between them. The CDR3 loop is CASSLTPTGAYEQYF. CDR3 DNA: TGTGCCAGCAGCCTCACTCCGACAGGTGCCTACGAGCAGTACTTC.

The rearrangement joins TRBV2 to TRBJ2-3; possibly TRBD2 for D (6 bases). The CDR3 has 13 residues. Germline V gene lookup returns CDR1 SNHLY and CDR2 FYNNEI. V shed 5 bases and J shed 3 bases, with 9 bases lying between them. The CDR3 DNA is TGTGCCAGCAGTCTTGGGGGGACAGATACGCAGTATTTT. This translates into CASSLGGTDTQYF.